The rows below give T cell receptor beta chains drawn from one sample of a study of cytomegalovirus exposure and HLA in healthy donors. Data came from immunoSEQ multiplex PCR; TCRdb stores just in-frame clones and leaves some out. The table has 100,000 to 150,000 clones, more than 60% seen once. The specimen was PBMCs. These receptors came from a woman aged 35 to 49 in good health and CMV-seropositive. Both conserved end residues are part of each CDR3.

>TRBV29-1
CSVPGLNEQFF
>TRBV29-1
CSVQMTGGEEQYF
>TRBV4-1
CASSQPGTGSGYTF
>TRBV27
CASSYDTSYEQYF
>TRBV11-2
CASSSRDSEQFF
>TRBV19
CASSGEGDTGELFF
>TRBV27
CASRRTGGTDTQYF
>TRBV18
CASSPGLAGADEQYF
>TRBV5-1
CASSGRQGHNEQFF
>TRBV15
CATSRERENSPLHF
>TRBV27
CASSWDRALNYGYTF
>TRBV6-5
CASSYSTASGGNEQFF
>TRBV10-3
CAISENPDNSPLHF
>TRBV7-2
CASSYRQTNTEAFF
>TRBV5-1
CASRAGQGGADTQYF
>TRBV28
CASSFFKGQKYEQYF
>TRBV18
CASSPVADYQPQHF
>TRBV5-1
CASSPRLTGQANYGYTF
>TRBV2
CASKGQGVHEQYF
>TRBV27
CASSLSREWSQPQHF
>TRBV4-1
CASSLGQPYEQYF
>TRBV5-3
CARSLKDTRSYNSPLHF
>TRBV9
CASSILTSEDTQYF
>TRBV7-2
CASSLNGLGGPGELFF
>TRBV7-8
CASSLAKSGTEAFF
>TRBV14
CASSQDWGGARTEAFF
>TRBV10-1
CASSDGGTGSSGELFF
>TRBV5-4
CASSGGGGLTRTEAFF
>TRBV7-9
CASSSTSAPLHF
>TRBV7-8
CASSPYRAANEKLFF
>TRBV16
CASSQFQGFVETQYF
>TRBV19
CASSHRDREGYTF
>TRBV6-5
CASSYPGQTNTEAFF
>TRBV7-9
CASSSRTGLAGGLDIQYF
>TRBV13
CASSPLAGGLDNEQFF